A single sample gave rise to the 27 T cell receptor beta chains below, sequenced in a study of T cell responses to AZD1222 COVID-19 vaccine. Produced via immunoSEQ multiplex PCR; TCRdb's table is partial and in-frame only. The sample consists of about 110,000 clones, about 90% of them appearing once. The material was peripheral blood, obtained on day 0 of AZD1222 vaccination. The origin of the receptors is an adult in good health.

V gene TRBV6-2 or TRBV6-3 combines with J gene TRBJ2-7; D is unclear. The CDR3 covers 13 residues. Trimming removed 5 bases from V and 2 bases from J, with 10 bases in between. Germline V gives CDR1 MNHEY, CDR2 SVGEGT. The CDR3 loop reads CASSGQGTYEQYF. CDR3 nucleotide sequence: TGTGCCAGCAGTGGCCAAGGGACCTACGAGCAGTACTTC.

The chain has TRBV7-2 and TRBJ1-1, with a possible D match to TRBD1 (5 bases). CDR1 and CDR2 (germline): SGHTA, FQGNSA. With 5 bases removed from V and 0 bases from J, the gap between germline ends came to 13 bases. This CDR3 is built from 15 residues. The CDR3 loop reads CASSMGLTMNTEAFF. The CDR3 DNA sequence: TGTGCCAGCAGCATGGGACTGACCATGAACACTGAAGCTTTCTTT.

The rearrangement joins TRBV7-2 to TRBJ1-5, with TRBD1 as a possible D gene (5 bases). This CDR3 spans 16 amino acids. V lost 1 base to trimming and J lost 3 bases, with 13 bases between them. The germline V gene has CDR1 SGHTA and CDR2 FQGNSA. This chain's CDR3 is CASSLVTGQPNQPQHF. The CDR3 region has the DNA TGTGCCAGCAGCTTAGTAACGGGGCAGCCCAATCAGCCCCAGCATTTT.

V usage is TRBV7-9 and J usage is TRBJ2-3; 9 bases line up with TRBD2. The CDR3 has 15 residues. The germline V gene encodes CDR1 SEHNR and CDR2 FQNEAQ (reference sequence). V gave up 6 bases and J gave up 1 base; unmatched junction bases: 5. CDR3 nucleotides: TGTGCCAGCAGTCGCGGGACTAGCCGCACAGATACGCAGTATTTT. Translated: CASSRGTSRTDTQYF.

The gene calls are TRBV9 and TRBJ1-1, with D uncertain. Germline V gene sequence: CDR1 SGDLS, CDR2 YYNGEE. V was trimmed by 2 bases and J by 3 bases, leaving 8 bases between them. The CDR3 covers 13 residues. CDR3 protein: CASSVSVDTEAFF. CDR3 nucleotides: TGTGCCAGCAGCGTGTCCGTAGACACTGAAGCTTTCTTT.

V and J are TRBV29-1 and TRBJ2-7, with 7 positions matching TRBD1. In germline, CDR1 is SQVTM, CDR2 ANQGSEA. The V gene end was trimmed by 8 bases and the J gene end by 1 base; junction bases not matched to a gene: 11. The CDR3 runs to 14 residues. The CDR3 loop is CSTWVGDSSYEQYF. CDR3 nucleotide sequence: TGCAGCACCTGGGTGGGGGACAGTTCCTACGAGCAGTACTTC.

This chain uses TRBV7-6 with TRBJ1-6; D gene unclear. The V end lost 1 base, the J end lost 8 bases, and 6 bases lay between the germline ends. CDR3 length equals 13 residues. Germline V lookup: CDR1 SGHVS, CDR2 FNYEAQ. CDR3 region: CASSLGPDSPLHF. The DNA for the CDR3 is TGTGCCAGCAGCTTAGGTCCGGATTCACCCCTCCACTTT.

The chain has TRBV6-2 or TRBV6-3 and TRBJ1-4; 8 nucleotides match TRBD1. Per the germline V gene, CDR1 is MNHEY and CDR2 is SVGEGT. Trimming removed 6 bases from V and 2 bases from J; junction bases left unmatched: 8. This CDR3 spans 16 amino acids. The CDR3, as DNA: TGTGCCAGCAGCTTCCCAGGGGGCTGGACTAATGAAAAACTGTTTTTT. It encodes CASSFPGGWTNEKLFF.

As DNA, the CDR3 is TGTGCCAGCAGCCCCCGGACGGGCCTTATGACGCAGTATTTT. Protein: CASSPRTGLMTQYF. V usage is TRBV5-8 and J usage is TRBJ2-3; no reliable D call. This CDR3 region has 14 residues. The V end was cut by 4 bases, the J end by 9 bases, with 18 bases between. From germline, CDR1 is SGHTS and CDR2 YDEGEE.

CDR3 region: CASSEAQAFF. CDR3 sequence (DNA): TGTGCCAGCAGTGAAGCGCAGGCTTTCTTT. The chain joins TRBV6-1 to TRBJ1-1; D unclear. Trimming took 0 bases from V and 11 from J, leaving 4 bases between them. The CDR3 spans 10 residues. From germline, CDR1 is MNHNS and CDR2 SASEGT.

The chain carries TRBV19 and TRBJ2-3; 7 nucleotides align to TRBD2. In germline, CDR1 is LNHDA, CDR2 SQIVND (reference sequence). CDR3 length: 18 residues. V was pared by 4 bases and J by 6 bases, with 19 bases of the junction left unmatched. The CDR3 DNA follows: TGTGCCAGTAGTAAGGAGGGGAGACTAGCCGGGCTCGGGGATACGCAGTATTTT. Its protein product is CASSKEGRLAGLGDTQYF.

This clone has only a few counts. The chain combines TRBV5-4 with TRBJ2-2; D is perhaps TRBD1 or TRBD2 (6 bases each). Germline V CDR1 and CDR2: SGHNT, YYREEE (reference sequence). The CDR3 has 16 amino acids. V was shortened by 4 bases and J by 5 bases, with 18 bases between the two germline ends. The CDR3 DNA reads TGTGCCAGCAGCCCCTTCGGGGGCCCCGGGACCGGGGAGCTGTTTTTT. Translating it yields CASSPFGGPGTGELFF. Full variable domain (missing parts from reference TRBV5-4 and TRBJ2-2): ETGVTQSPTHLIKTRGQQVTLRCSSQSGHNTVSWYQQALGQGPQFIFQYYREEENGRGNFPPRFSGLQFPNYSSELNVNALELDDSALYLCASSPFGGPGTGELFFGEGSRLTVL.

The chain couples TRBV29-1 to TRBJ2-6; 8 positions agree with TRBD2. J gave up 4 bases and V 5 bases, and 4 bases lay outside the gene matches. This CDR3 has 14 residues. CDR1 is SQVTM, CDR2 ANQGSEA, per germline. The CDR3 loop is CSVPRGGGANVLTF. The CDR3 DNA reads as TGCAGCGTTCCCCGGGGGGGAGGGGCCAACGTCCTGACTTTC.

The chain links TRBV7-9 to TRBJ2-1; D unclear. The length of the CDR3 is 13 residues. The germline V gene has CDR1 SEHNR and CDR2 FQNEAQ (reference sequence). The V end lost 5 bases, the J end lost 7 bases, and 12 bases lay between the germline ends. DNA of the CDR3: TGTGCCAGCAGCCACCCGACCGGTAATGAGCAGTTCTTC. It specifies CASSHPTGNEQFF.

This sequence joins TRBV7-9 and TRBJ1-4; D unclear. The germline V gene encodes CDR1 SEHNR and CDR2 FQNEAQ (reference sequence). The CDR3 contains 14 residues. V gave up 3 bases and J gave up 8 bases, with 13 bases separating them. The CDR3 loop reads CASSFRRSEEKLFF. Here the CDR3 DNA reads TGTGCCAGCAGCTTTCGGAGGAGCGAAGAAAAACTGTTTTTT.

The V and J genes are TRBV29-1 and TRBJ2-1, with 9 positions matching TRBD1. V gave up 0 bases and J gave up 3 bases; unmatched junction bases: 9. This CDR3 spans 17 amino acids. Germline V gives CDR1 SQVTM, CDR2 ANQGSEA. This chain's CDR3 is CSVEDLTGGMNYNEQFF. CDR3 coding DNA: TGCAGCGTTGAAGATCTGACAGGGGGAATGAACTACAATGAGCAGTTCTTC.

The table lists this clone with a count of one. This chain uses TRBV6-2 or TRBV6-3 with TRBJ1-2, with D possibly matching TRBD1 (6 bases). Trimming removed 4 bases from V and 3 bases from J, with 18 bases in between. The germline CDR1 and CDR2 sequences are MNHEY and SVGEGT. The CDR3 spans 16 residues. CDR3: CASSFQRTASYYGYTF. CDR3 DNA sequence: TGTGCCAGCAGTTTCCAACGGACAGCCAGTTACTATGGCTACACCTTC.

This clone was seen just once. The chain uses TRBV19 and TRBJ2-2; D not resolved. This CDR3 is 14 amino acids long. Trimming took 3 bases from V and 0 from J, leaving 5 bases between them. Germline V gives CDR1 LNHDA, CDR2 SQIVND (reference sequence). The DNA for the CDR3 is TGTGCCAGTAGTATGGTTACGAACACCGGGGAGCTGTTTTTT. This sequence encodes CASSMVTNTGELFF.

The chain has TRBV2 and TRBJ2-2, with TRBD2 matching 9 bases. The CDR3 runs 16 residues. The germline V gene has CDR1 SNHLY and CDR2 FYNNEI. V shed 7 bases and J 2 bases; nucleotides not matched to a gene: 8. The CDR3 is CASTSRLAANTGELFF. CDR3 in DNA: TGTGCCAGCACCTCGAGACTAGCGGCCAACACCGGGGAGCTGTTTTTT.

The chain is built from TRBV29-1 and TRBJ1-2, with D possibly matching TRBD1 (6 bases). The CDR3 runs 11 residues. Between the trimmed V and J ends, which lost 7 bases and 3 bases, there was a span of 9 bases. Looked up from germline, CDR1 is SQVTM and CDR2 is ANQGSEA. Written as DNA, the CDR3 is TGCAGCGGGGGGGGCTACTATGGCTACACCTTC. Amino acids: CSGGGYYGYTF.

V and J are TRBV18 and TRBJ1-4; the D is unclear. Trimming removed 5 bases at V and 2 bases at J, with 9 bases between. The CDR3 consists of 14 residues. CDR1 KGHSH and CDR2 LQKENI come from the germline V gene. The CDR3 region has the DNA TGTGCCAGCTCATCGCGAAGGACTAATGAAAAACTGTTTTTT. Residues: CASSSRRTNEKLFF.

This sequence joins TRBV30 and TRBJ2-7; no clear D gene. The germline gives CDR1 GTSNPN, CDR2 SVGIG (reference sequence). Trimming stripped 0 bases from V and 4 bases from J, with 7 bases between. The CDR3 length is 12 residues. The CDR3 nucleotides read TGTGCCTGGAGTGTATTGGCGTACGAGCAGTACTTC. It translates to CAWSVLAYEQYF.

This chain connects TRBV2 to TRBJ2-5, with 8 bases that match TRBD1. The length of the CDR3 is 16 residues. Germline CDR1 is SNHLY and CDR2 is FYNNEI. The junction had 15 bases not matched to a gene; V was cut back by 7 bases and J by 5 bases. The CDR3 here is CASKADGGRGLETQYF. Written as DNA, the CDR3 is TGTGCCAGCAAGGCGGACGGGGGCAGGGGGCTGGAGACCCAGTACTTC.

This chain connects TRBV10-3 to TRBJ2-3, with D possibly being TRBD2 (7 bases). This CDR3 is built from 14 residues. Germline V gene lookup returns CDR1 ENHRY and CDR2 SYGVKD. Trimming left V 8 bases short and J 2 bases short, with 14 bases between. CDR3 in amino acids: CAIRGDTATDTQYF. CDR3 sequence (DNA): TGTGCCATCCGGGGGGACACCGCCACAGATACGCAGTATTTT.

This chain links TRBV7-8 with TRBJ1-5; unclear D gene. V lost 0 bases and J 4 bases, leaving 10 bases between the germline ends. The V gene's germline CDR1 is SGHVS and CDR2 FQNEAQ. This CDR3 has 15 residues. The CDR3 here is CASSLAPSTNQPQHF. The DNA for the CDR3 is TGTGCCAGCAGCTTAGCGCCGTCGACGAATCAGCCCCAGCATTTT. Based on the CDR3 plus reference TRBV7-8 and TRBJ1-5, the full variable domain is GAGVSQSPRYKVAKRGQDVALRCDPISGHVSLFWYQQALGQGPEFLTYFQNEAQLDKSGLPSDRFFAERPEGSVSTLKIQRTQQEDSAVYLCASSLAPSTNQPQHFGDGTRLSIL.

V is TRBV6-5 and J is TRBJ1-2; 11 nucleotides line up with TRBD1. Germline-derived CDR1 and CDR2 are MNHEY and SVGAGI. This CDR3 spans 15 amino acids. J was trimmed by 6 bases and V by 2 bases; bases with no gene match: 5. The CDR3 region has the DNA TGTGCCAGCAGTTACCCCGGACAGGGGGCGAATGGCTACACCTTC. As protein: CASSYPGQGANGYTF.

The chain employs TRBV5-1 and TRBJ1-3; D possibly corresponds to TRBD1 (6 bases). This CDR3 comprises 17 residues. Deletions cut 4 bases from V and 0 bases from J, with 17 bases between. Germline V CDR1 and CDR2: SGHRS, YFSETQ. CDR3 region: CASSRTGGDTSGNTIYF. CDR3 DNA: TGCGCCAGCAGCCGGACCGGAGGGGACACCTCTGGAAACACCATATATTTT. Full variable domain (rest looked up from reference TRBV5-1 and TRBJ1-3): KAGVTQTPRYLIKTRGQQVTLSCSPISGHRSVSWYQQTPGQGLQFLFEYFSETQRNKGNFPGRFSGRQFSNSRSEMNVSTLELGDSALYLCASSRTGGDTSGNTIYFGEGSWLTVV.